This entry lists 8 T cell receptor beta chains sequenced from one sample in a study of T cell changes during pregnancy in multiple sclerosis. Assay used: immunoSEQ multiplex PCR; TCRdb lists only in-frame clones, some missing. The sample yields around 60,000 clones, around 90% seen once. This sample comprised peripheral blood, obtained in the first trimester of pregnancy. All receptors come from a female donor with multiple sclerosis, enrolled in a pregnancy study.

The chain carries TRBV6-6 and TRBJ2-1; the match to TRBD2 covers 7 bases. The CDR3 has 12 residues. V was clipped by 5 bases and J by 9 bases; unmatched bases: 4. Germline CDR1 and CDR2: MNHNY and SVGAGI (reference sequence). Here the CDR3 reads CASSPWGGEQFF. The CDR3 nucleotides read TGTGCCAGCAGTCCCTGGGGGGGTGAGCAGTTCTTC.

The CDR3 DNA sequence: TGCGCCAGCAGCTTGGACGCGGAGCAGTACTTC. This gives the protein CASSLDAEQYF. The chain employs TRBV5-1 and TRBJ2-7; no firm D call. The CDR3 spans 11 residues. The V gene's germline CDR1 is SGHRS and CDR2 YFSETQ. V was clipped by 0 bases and J by 7 bases, with 5 bases between them.

There are a few counts of this clone. The genes are TRBV6-1 and TRBJ2-5, with D maybe TRBD1 (6 bases). The V end was cut by 1 base, the J end by 1 base, with 16 bases between. The CDR3 is 17 residues long. Germline V lookup: CDR1 MNHNS, CDR2 SASEGT. The CDR3 coding sequence is TGTGCCAGCAGTGAAGATCCCCAGGGGTGGGGCCAAGAGACCCAGTACTTC. Translation: CASSEDPQGWGQETQYF.

This chain uses TRBV18 with TRBJ2-7; D perhaps matches TRBD2 (5 bases). The V and J ends lost 3 bases and 1 base respectively, with 10 bases between them. The CDR3 length is 14 residues. Germline V gene lookup returns CDR1 KGHSH and CDR2 LQKENI. The chain's CDR3 is CASSPGVESYEQYF. DNA for the CDR3: TGTGCCAGCTCACCGGGAGTTGAGTCCTACGAGCAGTACTTC.

V is TRBV10-3 and J is TRBJ1-5, with D perhaps matching TRBD1 (6 bases). The germline V gene encodes CDR1 ENHRY and CDR2 SYGVKD. V shed 0 bases and J shed 6 bases, with 18 bases lying between them. This CDR3 has 17 residues. The CDR3 protein is CAISESIGPGESQPQHF. CDR3 coding DNA: TGTGCCATCAGTGAGTCGATCGGGCCAGGGGAGTCTCAGCCCCAGCATTTT.

The J gene is TRBJ2-2, the V gene TRBV28, with 10 bases lining up with TRBD2. Trimming took 6 bases from V and 6 from J; bases not matched to a gene: 10. The CDR3 spans 16 residues. Germline CDR1 MDHEN, CDR2 SYDVKM. DNA of the CDR3: TGTGCCAGCAGAGTTACATGGACTAGCGGAGCCGGGGAGCTGTTTTTT. As protein: CASRVTWTSGAGELFF.

V and J are TRBV4-1 and TRBJ2-3; TRBD1 agrees at 8 bases. Looked up from germline, CDR1 is MGHRA and CDR2 is YSYEKL. The CDR3 has 17 amino acids. The V segment lost 2 bases and the J segment 3 bases; nucleotides outside the gene matches: 10. The CDR3 sequence is CASSQYSRTGSTDTQYF. The CDR3 nucleotides are TGCGCCAGCAGCCAATACTCAAGGACAGGGAGTACAGATACGCAGTATTTT.

The chain has TRBV19 and TRBJ1-1; 7 bases are shared with TRBD1. After removal of 3 bases from V and 5 bases from J, the junction contained 3 bases not matched to a gene. Per germline, CDR1 LNHDA and CDR2 SQIVND (reference sequence). The length of the CDR3 is 13 residues. The CDR3 reads CASSIDRETEAFF. The CDR3 DNA reads TGTGCCAGTAGTATCGACAGGGAAACTGAAGCTTTCTTT. Full variable domain (missing parts from reference TRBV19 and TRBJ1-1): DGGITQSPKYLFRKEGQNVTLSCEQNLNHDAMYWYRQDPGQGLRLIYYSQIVNDFQKGDIAEGYSVSREKKESFPLTVTSAQKNPTAFYLCASSIDRETEAFFGQGTRLTVV.